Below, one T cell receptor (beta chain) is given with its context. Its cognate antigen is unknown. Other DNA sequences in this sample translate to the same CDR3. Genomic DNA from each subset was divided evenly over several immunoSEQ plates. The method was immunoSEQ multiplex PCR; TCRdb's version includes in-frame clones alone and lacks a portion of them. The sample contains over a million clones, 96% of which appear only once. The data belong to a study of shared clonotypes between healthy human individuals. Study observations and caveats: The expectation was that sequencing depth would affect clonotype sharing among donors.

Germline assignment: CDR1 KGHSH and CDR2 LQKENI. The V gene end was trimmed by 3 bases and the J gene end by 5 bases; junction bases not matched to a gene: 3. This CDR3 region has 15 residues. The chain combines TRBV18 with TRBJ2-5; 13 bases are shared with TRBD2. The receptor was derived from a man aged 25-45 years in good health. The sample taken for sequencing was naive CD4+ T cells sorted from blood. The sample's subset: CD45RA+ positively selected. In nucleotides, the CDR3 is TGTGCCAGCTCACCCGGACTAGCGGGAGTGGAGACCCAGTACTTC. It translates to CASSPGLAGVETQYF.